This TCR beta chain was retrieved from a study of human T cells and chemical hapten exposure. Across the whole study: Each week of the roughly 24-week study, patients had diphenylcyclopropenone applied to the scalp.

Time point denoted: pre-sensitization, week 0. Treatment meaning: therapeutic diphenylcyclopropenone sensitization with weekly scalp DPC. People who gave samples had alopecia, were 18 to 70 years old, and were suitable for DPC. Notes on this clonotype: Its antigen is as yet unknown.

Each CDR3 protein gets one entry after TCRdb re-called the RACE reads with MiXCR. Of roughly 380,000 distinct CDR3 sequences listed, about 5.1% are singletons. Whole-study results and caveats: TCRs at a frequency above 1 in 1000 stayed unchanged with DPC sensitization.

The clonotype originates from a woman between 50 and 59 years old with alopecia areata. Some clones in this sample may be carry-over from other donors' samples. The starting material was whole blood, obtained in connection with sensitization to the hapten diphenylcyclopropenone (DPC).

CDR3 protein: CASSSRLAGKGNEQFF. CDR3 in DNA: TGTGCCAGCAGCTCTAGACTAGCGGGGAAAGGCAATGAGCAGTTCTTC. The chain combines TRBV13 with TRBJ2-1, with 11 bases fitting TRBD2. V gave up 4 bases and J gave up 6 bases; unmatched junction bases: 8. The CDR3 length is 16 residues. Germline lookup yields CDR1 PRHDT and CDR2 FYEKMQ (reference sequence). Full variable domain (remainder filled in from reference TRBV13 and TRBJ2-1): AAGVIQSPRHLIKEKRETATLKCYPIPRHDTVYWYQQGPGQDPQFLISFYEKMQSDKGSIPDRFSAQQFSDYHSELNMSSLELGDSALYFCASSSRLAGKGNEQFFGPGTRLTVL.